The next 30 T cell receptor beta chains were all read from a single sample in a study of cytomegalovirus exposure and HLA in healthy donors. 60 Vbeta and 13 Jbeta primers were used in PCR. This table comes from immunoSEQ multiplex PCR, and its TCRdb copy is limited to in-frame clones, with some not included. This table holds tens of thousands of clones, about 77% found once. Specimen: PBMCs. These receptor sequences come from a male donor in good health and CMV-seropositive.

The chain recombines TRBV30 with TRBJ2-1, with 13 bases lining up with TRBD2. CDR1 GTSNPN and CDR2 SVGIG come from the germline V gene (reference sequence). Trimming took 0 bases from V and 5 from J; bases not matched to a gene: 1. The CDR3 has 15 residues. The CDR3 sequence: CAWSVGTSGNNEQFF. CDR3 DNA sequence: TGTGCCTGGAGTGTAGGGACTAGCGGGAACAATGAGCAGTTCTTC.

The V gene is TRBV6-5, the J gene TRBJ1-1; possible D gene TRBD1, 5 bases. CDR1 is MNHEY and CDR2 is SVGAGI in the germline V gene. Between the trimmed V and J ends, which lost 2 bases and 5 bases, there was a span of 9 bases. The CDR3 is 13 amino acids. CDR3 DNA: TGTGCCAGCAGTTACAACCGGGGGACTGAAGCTTTCTTT. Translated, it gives CASSYNRGTEAFF.

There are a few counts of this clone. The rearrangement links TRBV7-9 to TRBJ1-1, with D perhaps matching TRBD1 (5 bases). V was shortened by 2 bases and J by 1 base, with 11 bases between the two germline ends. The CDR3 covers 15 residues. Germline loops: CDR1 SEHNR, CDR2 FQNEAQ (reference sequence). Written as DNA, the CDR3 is TGTGCCAGCAGCTTACGCGGGGACGGGAACACTGAAGCTTTCTTT. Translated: CASSLRGDGNTEAFF.

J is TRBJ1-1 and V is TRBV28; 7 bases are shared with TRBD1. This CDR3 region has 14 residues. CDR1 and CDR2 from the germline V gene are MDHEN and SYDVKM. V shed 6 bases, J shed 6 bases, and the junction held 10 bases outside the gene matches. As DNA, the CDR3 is TGTGCCAGCAGCCTCCGACAGGGTTCGGCTGAAGCTTTCTTT. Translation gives CASSLRQGSAEAFF.

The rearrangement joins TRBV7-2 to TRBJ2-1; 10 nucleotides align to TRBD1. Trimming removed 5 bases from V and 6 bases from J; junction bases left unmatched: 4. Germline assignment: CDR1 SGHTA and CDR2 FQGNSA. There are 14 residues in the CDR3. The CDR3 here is CASSRDRGINEQFF. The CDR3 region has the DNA TGTGCCAGCAGCCGGGACAGGGGAATCAATGAGCAGTTCTTC.

The CDR3 spells CSVEGQDYYGYTF. DNA for the CDR3: TGCAGCGTGGAGGGACAGGACTACTATGGCTACACCTTC. J is TRBJ1-2 and V is TRBV29-1; 8 bases align to TRBD1. The CDR3 is 13 residues long. The V segment lost 6 bases and the J segment 3 bases; nucleotides outside the gene matches: 6. In germline, CDR1 is SQVTM, CDR2 ANQGSEA. Full variable domain (rest looked up from reference TRBV29-1 and TRBJ1-2): SAVISQKPSRDICQRGTSLTIQCQVDSQVTMMFWYRQQPGQSLTLIATANQGSEATYESGFVIDKFPISRPNLTFSTLTVSNMSPEDSSIYLCSVEGQDYYGYTFGSGTRLTVV.

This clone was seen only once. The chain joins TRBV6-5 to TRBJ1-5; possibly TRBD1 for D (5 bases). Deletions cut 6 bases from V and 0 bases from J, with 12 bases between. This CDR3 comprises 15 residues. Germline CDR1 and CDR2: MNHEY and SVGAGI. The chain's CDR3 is CASSYDRYSNQPQHF. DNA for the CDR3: TGTGCCAGCAGCTACGACAGATATAGCAATCAGCCCCAGCATTTT.

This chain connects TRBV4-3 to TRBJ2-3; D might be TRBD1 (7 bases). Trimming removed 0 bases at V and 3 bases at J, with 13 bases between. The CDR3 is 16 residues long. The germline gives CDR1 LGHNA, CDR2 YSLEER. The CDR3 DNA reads TGCGCCAGCAGCCAAGATCAGGGGGGTTTTACAGATACGCAGTATTTT. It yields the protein CASSQDQGGFTDTQYF.

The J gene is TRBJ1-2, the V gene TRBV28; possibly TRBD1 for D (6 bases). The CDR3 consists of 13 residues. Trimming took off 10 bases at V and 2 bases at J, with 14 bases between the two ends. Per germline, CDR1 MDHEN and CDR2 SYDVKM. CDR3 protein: CATRQQGNYGYTF. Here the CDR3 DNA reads TGTGCCACCCGTCAACAGGGAAACTATGGCTACACCTTC.

CDR3 DNA: TGTGCCAGCAGTGCCGGGGGAGTGGAGTCCTACGAGCAGTACTTC. Translated, it gives CASSAGGVESYEQYF. The chain combines TRBV28 with TRBJ2-7; possible D gene TRBD2, 6 bases. CDR1 is MDHEN, CDR2 SYDVKM, per germline. This CDR3 is 15 amino acids long. Trimming removed 5 bases from V and 1 base from J, with 15 bases in between.

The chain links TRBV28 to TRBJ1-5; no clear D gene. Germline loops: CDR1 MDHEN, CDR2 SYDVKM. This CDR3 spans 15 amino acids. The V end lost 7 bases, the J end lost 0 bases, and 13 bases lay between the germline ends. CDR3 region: CASITLNGSNQPQHF. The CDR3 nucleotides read TGTGCCAGCATTACTTTGAACGGTAGCAATCAGCCCCAGCATTTT. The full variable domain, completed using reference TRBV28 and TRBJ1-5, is DVKVTQSSRYLVKRTGEKVFLECVQDMDHENMFWYRQDPGLGLRLIYFSYDVKMKEKGDIPEGYSVSREKKERFSLILESASTNQTSMYLCASITLNGSNQPQHFGDGTRLSIL.

The CDR3 spells CASSLWAGGYEQYF. In DNA, the CDR3 is TGTGCCAGCAGTTTATGGGCAGGGGGCTACGAGCAGTACTTC. V is TRBV28 and J is TRBJ2-7; 7 nucleotides line up with TRBD1. Germline V gives CDR1 MDHEN, CDR2 SYDVKM. V shed 0 bases and J 3 bases; nucleotides not matched to a gene: 2. This CDR3 is 14 amino acids long. Based on the CDR3 plus reference TRBV28 and TRBJ2-7, the full variable domain is DVKVTQSSRYLVKRTGEKVFLECVQDMDHENMFWYRQDPGLGLRLIYFSYDVKMKEKGDIPEGYSVSREKKERFSLILESASTNQTSMYLCASSLWAGGYEQYFGPGTRLTVT.

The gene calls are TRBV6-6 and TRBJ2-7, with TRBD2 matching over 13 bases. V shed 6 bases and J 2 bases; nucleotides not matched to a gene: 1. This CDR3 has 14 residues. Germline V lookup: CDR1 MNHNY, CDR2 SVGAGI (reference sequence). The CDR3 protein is CASRGLAGTYEQYF. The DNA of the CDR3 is TGTGCCAGCAGGGGACTAGCGGGAACCTACGAGCAGTACTTC.

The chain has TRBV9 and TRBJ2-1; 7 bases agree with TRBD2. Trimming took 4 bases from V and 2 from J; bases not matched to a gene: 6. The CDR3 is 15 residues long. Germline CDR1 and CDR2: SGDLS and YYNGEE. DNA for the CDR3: TGTGCCAGCAGCCCCCGGCTAGCGGCCTACAATGAGCAGTTCTTC. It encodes CASSPRLAAYNEQFF.

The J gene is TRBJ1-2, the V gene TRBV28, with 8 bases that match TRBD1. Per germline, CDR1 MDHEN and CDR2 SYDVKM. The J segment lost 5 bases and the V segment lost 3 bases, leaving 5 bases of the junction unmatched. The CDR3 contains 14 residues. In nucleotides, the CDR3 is TGTGCCAGCAGTTTTCAGGGGGCTGCGTATGGCTACACCTTC. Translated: CASSFQGAAYGYTF.

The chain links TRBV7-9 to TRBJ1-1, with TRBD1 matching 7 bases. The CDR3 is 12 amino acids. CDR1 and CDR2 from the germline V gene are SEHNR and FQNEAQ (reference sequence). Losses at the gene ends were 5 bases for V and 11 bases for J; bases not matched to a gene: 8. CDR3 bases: TGTGCCAGCAGCGTACGGGGACAGCGGGCTTTCTTT. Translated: CASSVRGQRAFF.

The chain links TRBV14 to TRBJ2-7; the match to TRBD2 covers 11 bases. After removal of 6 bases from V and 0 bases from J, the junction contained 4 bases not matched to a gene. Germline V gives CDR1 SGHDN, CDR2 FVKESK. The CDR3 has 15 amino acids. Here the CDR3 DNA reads TGTGCCAGCAGTCAGGGACTAGCGGCCTCCTACGAGCAGTACTTC. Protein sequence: CASSQGLAASYEQYF.

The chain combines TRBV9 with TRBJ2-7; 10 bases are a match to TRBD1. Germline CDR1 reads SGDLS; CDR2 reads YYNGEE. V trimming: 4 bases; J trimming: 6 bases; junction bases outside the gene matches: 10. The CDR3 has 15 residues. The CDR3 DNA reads TGTGCCAGCAGCATTGCCGGGACAGGGGATGGCGAGCAGTACTTC. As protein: CASSIAGTGDGEQYF.

Here the CDR3 reads CASSLRTSGSSQGEQFF. In nucleotides, the CDR3 is TGTGCCAGCAGCCTAAGGACTAGCGGGAGCTCGCAGGGTGAGCAGTTCTTC. The chain is built from TRBV27 and TRBJ2-1; the match to TRBD2 covers 13 bases. The CDR3 is made up of 17 amino acids. From germline, CDR1 is MNHEY and CDR2 SMNVEV (reference sequence). V lost 6 bases and J lost 9; bases outside the gene matches: 14.

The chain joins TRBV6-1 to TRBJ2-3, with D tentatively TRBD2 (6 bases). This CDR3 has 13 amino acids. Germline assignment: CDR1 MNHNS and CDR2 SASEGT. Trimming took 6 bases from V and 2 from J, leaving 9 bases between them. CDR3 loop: CASSREVTDTQYF. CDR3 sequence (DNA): TGTGCCAGCAGCAGGGAGGTCACAGATACGCAGTATTTT.

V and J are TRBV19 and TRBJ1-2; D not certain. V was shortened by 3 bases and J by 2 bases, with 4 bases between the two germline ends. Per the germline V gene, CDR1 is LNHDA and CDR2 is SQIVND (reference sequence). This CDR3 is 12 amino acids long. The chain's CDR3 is CASSIQNYGYTF. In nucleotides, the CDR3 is TGTGCCAGTAGTATTCAGAACTATGGCTACACCTTC. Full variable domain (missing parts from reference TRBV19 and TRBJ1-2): DGGITQSPKYLFRKEGQNVTLSCEQNLNHDAMYWYRQDPGQGLRLIYYSQIVNDFQKGDIAEGYSVSREKKESFPLTVTSAQKNPTAFYLCASSIQNYGYTFGSGTRLTVV.

CDR3: CARSLMEPGQGDEQYF. CDR3 sequence (DNA): TGTGCCAGAAGCTTGATGGAACCGGGACAGGGGGACGAGCAGTACTTC. The chain combines TRBV5-3 with TRBJ2-7; 11 bases fit TRBD1. TRBV5-3 has ORF status, its function being uncertain. V lost 1 base and J lost 5; bases outside the gene matches: 8. CDR3 size: 16 residues.

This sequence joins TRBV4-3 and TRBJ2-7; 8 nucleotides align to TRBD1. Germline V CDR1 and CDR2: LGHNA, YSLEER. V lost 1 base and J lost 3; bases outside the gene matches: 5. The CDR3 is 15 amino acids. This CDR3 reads CASSQAPGQGYEQYF. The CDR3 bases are TGCGCCAGCAGCCAAGCACCAGGACAGGGCTACGAGCAGTACTTC.

CDR3 DNA sequence: TGTGCCAGCAGTTACTTGACAGGGACTAACTATGGCTACACCTTC. As protein: CASSYLTGTNYGYTF. The rearrangement uses TRBV6-6 and TRBJ1-2; TRBD1 aligns across 7 bases. This CDR3 has 15 residues. Germline CDR1 MNHNY, CDR2 SVGAGI (reference sequence). After removal of 1 base from V and 0 bases from J, the junction contained 2 bases not matched to a gene.

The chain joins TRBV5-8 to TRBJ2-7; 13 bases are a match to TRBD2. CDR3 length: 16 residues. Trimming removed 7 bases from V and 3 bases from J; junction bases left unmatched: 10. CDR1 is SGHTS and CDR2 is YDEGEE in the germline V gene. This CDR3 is CASGPLRLAGGYEQYF. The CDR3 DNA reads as TGTGCCAGCGGACCGCTCAGACTAGCGGGAGGCTACGAGCAGTACTTC. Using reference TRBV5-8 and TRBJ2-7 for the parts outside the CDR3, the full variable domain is EAGVTQSPTHLIKTRGQQATLRCSPISGHTSVYWYQQALGLGLQFLLWYDEGEERNRGNFPPRFSGRQFPNYSSELNVNALELEDSALYLCASGPLRLAGGYEQYFGPGTRLTVT.

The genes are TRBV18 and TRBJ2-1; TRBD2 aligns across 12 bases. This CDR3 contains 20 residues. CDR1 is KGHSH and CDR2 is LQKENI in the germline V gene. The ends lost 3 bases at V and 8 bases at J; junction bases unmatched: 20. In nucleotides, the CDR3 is TGTGCCAGCTCACCGGTGATGTTAGGGACTAGCGGGTCCTTAAGCGATGAGCAGTTCTTC. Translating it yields CASSPVMLGTSGSLSDEQFF.

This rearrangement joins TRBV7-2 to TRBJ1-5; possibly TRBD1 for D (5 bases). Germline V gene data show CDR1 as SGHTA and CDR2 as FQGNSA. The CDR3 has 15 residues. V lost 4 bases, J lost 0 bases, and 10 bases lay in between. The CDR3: CASSSQGHSNQPQHF. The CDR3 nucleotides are TGTGCCAGCAGCTCGCAAGGACATAGCAATCAGCCCCAGCATTTT.

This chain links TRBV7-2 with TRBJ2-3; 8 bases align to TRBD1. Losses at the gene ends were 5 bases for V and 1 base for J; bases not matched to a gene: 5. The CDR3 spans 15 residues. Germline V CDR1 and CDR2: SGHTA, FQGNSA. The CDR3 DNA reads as TGTGCCAGCAGCCGGACAGGGAAGGGCACAGATACGCAGTATTTT. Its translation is CASSRTGKGTDTQYF.

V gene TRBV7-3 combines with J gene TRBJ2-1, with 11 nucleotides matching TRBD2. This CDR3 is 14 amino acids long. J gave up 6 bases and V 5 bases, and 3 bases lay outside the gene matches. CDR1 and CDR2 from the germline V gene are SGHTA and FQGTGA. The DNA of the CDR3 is TGTGCCAGCAGCACTAGCGGGAGTGTCAATGAGCAGTTCTTC. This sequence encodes CASSTSGSVNEQFF.

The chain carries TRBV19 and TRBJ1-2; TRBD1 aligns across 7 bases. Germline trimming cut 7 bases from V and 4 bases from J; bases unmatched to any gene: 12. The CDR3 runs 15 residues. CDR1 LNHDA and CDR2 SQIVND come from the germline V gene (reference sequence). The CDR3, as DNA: TGTGCCAGTACTGGAGGAACAGGGGTCAGCTATGGCTACACCTTC. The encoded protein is CASTGGTGVSYGYTF.